The 32 T cell receptor beta chains below were found in one sample sequenced in a study of T cell changes during pregnancy in multiple sclerosis. Generated by immunoSEQ multiplex PCR, the TCRdb table keeps only in-frame clones and is missing some. Of roughly 84,000 clones in the sample, just under 95% were seen once. The sample consisted of peripheral blood, taken in the third trimester of pregnancy. The receptors were sampled from a female donor in good health, enrolled as a control in a pregnancy study.

The V gene is TRBV27, the J gene TRBJ2-3, with unresolved D. The germline gives CDR1 MNHEY, CDR2 SMNVEV (reference sequence). The CDR3 length is 12 residues. The germline V and J ends were trimmed by 5 bases and 0 bases, with 3 bases remaining between them. CDR3: CASSRSTDTQYF. CDR3 nucleotides: TGTGCCAGCAGTCGTAGCACAGATACGCAGTATTTT.

The chain links TRBV15 to TRBJ2-7; D perhaps matches TRBD2 (5 bases). V shed 0 bases and J shed 3 bases, with 12 bases lying between them. Germline CDR1 and CDR2: LNHNV and YYDKDF (reference sequence). The CDR3 has 15 amino acids. As DNA, the CDR3 is TGTGCCACCAGCAGAGACCCTGGACTGATCTACGAGCAGTACTTC. Translated, it gives CATSRDPGLIYEQYF.

The V gene is TRBV27, the J gene TRBJ2-3, with a tentative D call TRBD1 (6 bases). Germline assignment: CDR1 MNHEY and CDR2 SMNVEV (reference sequence). The CDR3 extends over 15 amino acids. Trimming took 5 bases from V and 4 from J, leaving 16 bases between them. CDR3 sequence: CASSGGQGPPDTQYF. As DNA, the CDR3 is TGTGCCAGCAGTGGGGGCCAGGGTCCCCCAGATACGCAGTATTTT.

This clone was seen just once. The chain carries TRBV5-4 and TRBJ2-4; 8 bases fit TRBD2. CDR1 and CDR2 from the germline V gene are SGHNT and YYREEE (reference sequence). J lost 3 bases, V lost 1 base, and 6 bases had no gene match. This CDR3 has 16 residues. This chain's CDR3 is CASSLTGRGGKNIQYF. CDR3 bases: TGTGCCAGCAGCTTGACCGGGAGGGGGGGCAAAAACATTCAGTACTTC.

The chain is built from TRBV2 and TRBJ1-3; maybe TRBD1 (5 bases). The CDR3 contains 16 residues. V gave up 5 bases and J gave up 0 bases, with 14 bases separating them. CDR1 is SNHLY and CDR2 is FYNNEI in the germline V gene. The CDR3 spells CASSINFGGSGNTIYF. DNA of the CDR3: TGTGCCAGCAGTATTAACTTCGGGGGCTCTGGAAACACCATATATTTT.

V usage is TRBV7-2 and J usage is TRBJ1-2; 7 nucleotides align to TRBD1. The CDR3 consists of 15 residues. V shed 1 base and J 2 bases; nucleotides not matched to a gene: 4. The germline V gene encodes CDR1 SGHTA and CDR2 FQGNSA. The CDR3 DNA is TGTGCCAGCAGCTTAGGCCCGACAGGGAACTATGGCTACACCTTC. It specifies CASSLGPTGNYGYTF.

The rearrangement links TRBV5-1 to TRBJ2-7; 11 bases fit TRBD2. The ends lost 1 base at V and 0 bases at J; junction bases unmatched: 6. The germline V gene has CDR1 SGHRS and CDR2 YFSETQ. The CDR3 sequence is 17 residues long. CDR3 amino acids: CASSLHLAGGSSYEQYF. The CDR3 DNA follows: TGCGCCAGCAGCTTGCACCTAGCGGGAGGATCCTCCTACGAGCAGTACTTC. The full variable domain, rest sourced from reference TRBV5-1 and TRBJ2-7, is KAGVTQTPRYLIKTRGQQVTLSCSPISGHRSVSWYQQTPGQGLQFLFEYFSETQRNKGNFPGRFSGRQFSNSRSEMNVSTLELGDSALYLCASSLHLAGGSSYEQYFGPGTRLTVT.

The V call is TRBV18, the J call TRBJ1-5, with no clear D. Germline V lookup: CDR1 KGHSH, CDR2 LQKENI. The CDR3 covers 15 residues. Deletions cut 5 bases from V and 3 bases from J, with 14 bases between. The CDR3 nucleotides read TGTGCCAGCTCAGACGGAGGACTGAACAATCAGCCCCAGCATTTT. Translation: CASSDGGLNNQPQHF. Full variable domain (remainder filled in from reference TRBV18 and TRBJ1-5): NAGVMQNPRHLVRRRGQEARLRCSPMKGHSHVYWYRQLPEEGLKFMVYLQKENIIDESGMPKERFSAEFPKEGPSILRIQQVVRGDSAAYFCASSDGGLNNQPQHFGDGTRLSIL.

The V gene is TRBV6-5, the J gene TRBJ2-7, with 9 bases identical to TRBD2. There are 16 residues in the CDR3. The germline CDR1 and CDR2 sequences are MNHEY and SVGAGI. V trimming: 0 bases; J trimming: 5 bases; junction bases outside the gene matches: 8. The CDR3 region is CASSYSTREGLDEQYF. In nucleotides, the CDR3 is TGTGCCAGCAGTTACTCGACGCGGGAGGGCCTCGACGAGCAGTACTTC.

The CDR3 is CASSSLPSDSYNEQFF. The DNA of the CDR3 is TGCGCCAGCAGCTCCCTCCCTAGCGATTCCTACAATGAGCAGTTCTTC. The rearrangement links TRBV5-1 to TRBJ2-1, with D maybe TRBD2 (6 bases). CDR3 size: 16 residues. The germline CDR1 and CDR2 sequences are SGHRS and YFSETQ. The germline V and J ends were trimmed by 3 bases and 1 base, with 14 bases remaining between them.

The rearrangement joins TRBV4-1 to TRBJ2-5; unclear D gene. This CDR3 region has 13 residues. Trimming left V 4 bases short and J 2 bases short, with 8 bases between. CDR1 MGHRA and CDR2 YSYEKL come from the germline V gene. The CDR3 sequence is CASSLAAQETQYF. In DNA, the CDR3 is TGCGCCAGCAGCCTGGCGGCACAAGAGACCCAGTACTTC.

The V call is TRBV4-1, the J call TRBJ2-1, with 12 bases aligning to TRBD2. V was clipped by 2 bases and J by 8 bases; unmatched bases: 13. Looked up from germline, CDR1 is MGHRA and CDR2 is YSYEKL. This CDR3 region has 18 residues. The DNA of the CDR3 is TGCGCCAGCAGCCAACCTTGGACTAGCGGGGCGCATTATTATGAGCAGTTCTTC. This translates into CASSQPWTSGAHYYEQFF.

This chain connects TRBV5-1 to TRBJ2-3; 7 positions agree with TRBD2. Germline values: CDR1 SGHRS, CDR2 YFSETQ. This CDR3 is built from 14 residues. Trimming cost V 3 bases and J 3 bases; bases outside gene matches: 4. The CDR3 protein is CASSWAGVTDTQYF. In DNA form, the CDR3 reads TGCGCCAGCAGCTGGGCGGGGGTAACAGATACGCAGTATTTT. Full variable domain (missing parts from reference TRBV5-1 and TRBJ2-3): KAGVTQTPRYLIKTRGQQVTLSCSPISGHRSVSWYQQTPGQGLQFLFEYFSETQRNKGNFPGRFSGRQFSNSRSEMNVSTLELGDSALYLCASSWAGVTDTQYFGPGTRLTVL.

The V and J genes are TRBV6-5 and TRBJ2-5, with TRBD1 identical over 10 bases. Judging by the DNA end, TRBJ2-7 fits better; the J call may be wrong. This CDR3 is built from 15 residues. Germline V lookup: CDR1 MNHEY, CDR2 SVGAGI. The chain's CDR3 is CASSFGDRGPYEQYF. Written as DNA, the CDR3 is TGTGCCAGCAGTTTTGGGGACAGGGGTCCCTACGAGCAGTACTTC.

This rearrangement joins TRBV7-8 to TRBJ2-5, with D possibly matching TRBD2 (5 bases). CDR1 is SGHVS, CDR2 FQNEAQ, per germline. CDR3 length equals 13 residues. With 2 bases removed from V and 5 bases from J, the gap between germline ends came to 9 bases. In DNA, the CDR3 is TGTGCCAGCAGCTTACCTAGCTATGAGACCCAGTACTTC. Residues: CASSLPSYETQYF.

The chain couples TRBV7-9 to TRBJ1-1; TRBD1 agrees at 8 bases. The V gene end was trimmed by 5 bases and the J gene end by 1 base; junction bases not matched to a gene: 3. The V gene's germline CDR1 is SEHNR and CDR2 FQNEAQ (reference sequence). The CDR3 runs 14 residues. CDR3 DNA sequence: TGTGCCAGCAGCCGCACAGGGGGGAACACTGAAGCTTTCTTT. Translated, it gives CASSRTGGNTEAFF. The whole variable domain, remainder taken from reference TRBV7-9 and TRBJ1-1, is DTGVSQNPRHKITKRGQNVTFRCDPISEHNRLYWYRQTLGQGPEFLTYFQNEAQLEKSRLLSDRFSAERPKGSFSTLEIQRTEQGDSAMYLCASSRTGGNTEAFFGQGTRLTVV.

V is TRBV30 and J is TRBJ2-1, with D maybe TRBD2 (5 bases). V lost 1 base to trimming and J lost 6 bases, with 19 bases between them. The CDR3 sequence is 16 residues long. Germline values: CDR1 GTSNPN, CDR2 SVGIG (reference sequence). The CDR3 DNA reads TGTGCCTGGAGTGGCATGGAGACGGGATTTTCCAATGAGCAGTTCTTC. Translated: CAWSGMETGFSNEQFF.

This chain connects TRBV9 to TRBJ2-5; TRBD2 matches 7 bases. The CDR3 loop spans 16 amino acids. With 2 bases clipped from V and 3 bases from J, the junction kept 10 bases outside the gene matches. Germline assignment: CDR1 SGDLS and CDR2 YYNGEE. Here the CDR3 reads CASSVWEGRMEETQYF. The CDR3 nucleotides are TGTGCCAGCAGCGTGTGGGAGGGACGGATGGAAGAGACCCAGTACTTC.

The rearrangement uses TRBV19 and TRBJ2-2, with D uncertain. The ends were cut back, 0 bases at V and 6 bases at J, with 5 bases in the middle. CDR3 length: 13 amino acids. The germline V gene has CDR1 LNHDA and CDR2 SQIVND (reference sequence). This CDR3 reads CASSIDLSGELFF. Written as DNA, the CDR3 is TGTGCCAGTAGTATAGATTTATCCGGGGAGCTGTTTTTT.

This chain joins TRBV25-1 and TRBJ1-1; D remains ambiguous. The germline V gene encodes CDR1 MGHDK and CDR2 SYGVNS. V shed 5 bases and J shed 3 bases, with 13 bases lying between them. The CDR3 totals 14 residues. Here the CDR3 reads CASSPSADYTEAFF. The CDR3 DNA reads TGTGCCAGCAGTCCTTCCGCAGACTACACTGAAGCTTTCTTT.

The rearrangement links TRBV2 to TRBJ2-7; no clear D. The germline V gene has CDR1 SNHLY and CDR2 FYNNEI. V was clipped by 2 bases and J by 7 bases, with 9 bases between them. This CDR3 region has 12 residues. CDR3 in amino acids: CASSEPRGEQYF. CDR3 bases: TGTGCCAGCAGTGAACCTCGCGGAGAGCAGTACTTC.

The chain couples TRBV7-9 to TRBJ2-7, with TRBD2 identical over 11 bases. The germline V gene encodes CDR1 SEHNR and CDR2 FQNEAQ (reference sequence). Trimming at V came to 5 bases and at J to 7 bases, leaving 7 bases not matched to a gene. The CDR3 is 14 residues long. This CDR3 reads CASSRLLAGDEQYF. The CDR3 DNA reads as TGTGCCAGCAGCCGACTACTAGCGGGAGATGAGCAGTACTTC.

The chain carries TRBV19 and TRBJ2-3; the match to TRBD2 covers 7 bases. Germline V lookup: CDR1 LNHDA, CDR2 SQIVND (reference sequence). The junction had 8 bases not matched to a gene; V was cut back by 11 bases and J by 3 bases. The CDR3 contains 13 residues. The CDR3 nucleotides read TGTGCCGGCCGTGCAGCGGGAACAGATACGCAGTATTTT. It encodes CAGRAAGTDTQYF. The full variable domain, rest sourced from reference TRBV19 and TRBJ2-3, is DGGITQSPKYLFRKEGQNVTLSCEQNLNHDAMYWYRQDPGQGLRLIYYSQIVNDFQKGDIAEGYSVSREKKESFPLTVTSAQKNPTAFYLCAGRAAGTDTQYFGPGTRLTVL.

The chain uses TRBV4-1 and TRBJ1-2; 11 bases match TRBD1. The CDR3 is 16 amino acids. Germline V gene data show CDR1 as MGHRA and CDR2 as YSYEKL. The ends lost 1 base at V and 2 bases at J; junction bases unmatched: 3. The CDR3 sequence: CASSQGTGGANYGYTF. CDR3 nucleotides: TGCGCCAGCAGCCAAGGGACAGGGGGCGCGAACTATGGCTACACCTTC.

J is TRBJ2-3 and V is TRBV9; D remains ambiguous. Germline values: CDR1 SGDLS, CDR2 YYNGEE. The CDR3 has 12 residues. Trimming took 0 bases from V and 4 from J, leaving 3 bases between them. The CDR3 nucleotides read TGTGCCAGCAGCGTAGCGGCAGATACGCAGTATTTT. This translates into CASSVAADTQYF.

The rearrangement joins TRBV7-2 to TRBJ2-5, with 8 bases matching TRBD2. Germline V lookup: CDR1 SGHTA, CDR2 FQGNSA. The ends lost 4 bases at V and 4 bases at J; junction bases unmatched: 8. CDR3 length: 15 amino acids. The CDR3 DNA is TGTGCCAGCAGCTCCGGGAGGGGGTTAGGAGAGACCCAGTACTTC. It encodes CASSSGRGLGETQYF. Based on the CDR3 plus reference TRBV7-2 and TRBJ2-5, the full variable domain is GAGVSQSPSNKVTEKGKDVELRCDPISGHTALYWYRQSLGQGLEFLIYFQGNSAPDKSGLPSDRFSAERTGGSVSTLTIQRTQQEDSAVYLCASSSGRGLGETQYFGPGTRLLVL.

The chain uses TRBV15 and TRBJ2-5, with 9 positions matching TRBD2. There are 15 residues in the CDR3. CDR1 is LNHNV, CDR2 YYDKDF, per germline (reference sequence). V lost 2 bases and J lost 5; bases outside the gene matches: 6. CDR3 in DNA: TGTGCCACCAGCAGACCCGGGACTAGCATGGAGACCCAGTACTTC. Encoded protein: CATSRPGTSMETQYF.

V gene TRBV5-5 combines with J gene TRBJ1-5; D possibly corresponds to TRBD1 (5 bases). CDR1 is SGHKS and CDR2 is YYEKEE in the germline V gene (reference sequence). Trimming stripped 1 base from V and 7 bases from J, with 15 bases between. The CDR3 contains 15 residues. Here the CDR3 DNA reads TGTGCCAGCAGCTTGTACAGCCGACAGCCCCAGCCCCAGCATTTT. Its protein is CASSLYSRQPQPQHF.

This chain links TRBV28 with TRBJ2-1; TRBD2 aligns across 11 bases. V trimming: 5 bases; J trimming: 6 bases; junction bases outside the gene matches: 9. The CDR3 runs to 16 residues. Germline V gene data show CDR1 as MDHEN and CDR2 as SYDVKM. CDR3 region: CASSPIAGGPFNEQFF. CDR3 bases: TGTGCCAGCAGTCCAATAGCGGGAGGGCCCTTCAATGAGCAGTTCTTC.

J is TRBJ2-7 and V is TRBV9; TRBD2 might be the D (6 bases). V lost 0 bases, J lost 6 bases, and 10 bases lay in between. Germline V gives CDR1 SGDLS, CDR2 YYNGEE. The CDR3 extends over 13 amino acids. The CDR3 nucleotides are TGTGCCAGCAGCGTAGGTGGGGGAGGCGAGCAGTACTTC. Its protein product is CASSVGGGGEQYF.

This chain joins TRBV27 and TRBJ2-7; 11 bases map to TRBD2. Germline CDR1 reads MNHEY; CDR2 reads SMNVEV (reference sequence). This CDR3 comprises 16 residues. Trimming cost V 6 bases and J 7 bases; bases outside gene matches: 14. The CDR3: CASSPLAGGPRGEQYF. DNA of the CDR3: TGTGCCAGCAGCCCCCTAGCGGGAGGTCCCCGCGGGGAGCAGTACTTC.

This clone showed up just a few times. The rearrangement uses TRBV2 and TRBJ2-1; 12 nucleotides align to TRBD1. In germline, CDR1 is SNHLY, CDR2 FYNNEI. V lost 6 bases to trimming and J lost 0 bases; unmatched junction nucleotides: 15. The CDR3 length is 20 residues. CDR3 residues: CASSEPGQGATQSSYNEQFF. CDR3 bases: TGTGCCAGCAGCGAACCGGGACAGGGGGCCACTCAAAGCTCCTACAATGAGCAGTTCTTC.